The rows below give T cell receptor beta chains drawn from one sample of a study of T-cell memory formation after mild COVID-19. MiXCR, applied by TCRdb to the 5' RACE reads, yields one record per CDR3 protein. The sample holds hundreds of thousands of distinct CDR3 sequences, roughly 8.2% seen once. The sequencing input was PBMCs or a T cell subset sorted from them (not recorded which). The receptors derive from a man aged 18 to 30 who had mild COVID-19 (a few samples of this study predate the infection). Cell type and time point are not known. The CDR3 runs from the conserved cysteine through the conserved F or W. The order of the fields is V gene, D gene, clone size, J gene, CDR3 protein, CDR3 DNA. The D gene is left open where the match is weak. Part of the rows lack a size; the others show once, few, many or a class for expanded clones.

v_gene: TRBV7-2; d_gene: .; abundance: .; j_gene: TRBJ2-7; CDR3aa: CASSLFGGSYEQYF; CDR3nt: TGTGCCAGCAGCTTATTTGGCGGGTCCTACGAGCAGTACTTC
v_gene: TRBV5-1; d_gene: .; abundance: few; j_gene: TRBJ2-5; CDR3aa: CASSSGLQETQYF; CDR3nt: TGCGCCAGCAGCTCGGGACTGCAAGAGACCCAGTACTTC
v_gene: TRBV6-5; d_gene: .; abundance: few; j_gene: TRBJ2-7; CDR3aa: CASSYSRTSSYEQYF; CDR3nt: TGTGCCAGCAGTTACTCACGGACGAGCTCCTACGAGCAGTACTTC
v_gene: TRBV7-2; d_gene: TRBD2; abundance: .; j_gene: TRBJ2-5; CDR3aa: CASSWKYVASGEPGTQYF; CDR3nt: TGTGCCAGCAGCTGGAAGTACGTCGCTAGCGGGGAGCCGGGGACCCAGTACTTC
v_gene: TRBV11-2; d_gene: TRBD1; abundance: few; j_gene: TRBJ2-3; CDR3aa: CASSKTRDRGTDTQYF; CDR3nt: TGTGCCAGCAGCAAGACCCGGGACAGGGGAACAGATACGCAGTATTTT
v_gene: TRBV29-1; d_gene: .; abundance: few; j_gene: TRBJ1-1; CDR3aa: CSVQEVAEAFF; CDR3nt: TGCAGCGTTCAGGAAGTCGCTGAAGCTTTCTTT
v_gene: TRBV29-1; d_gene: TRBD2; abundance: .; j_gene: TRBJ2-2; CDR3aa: CSVVTSGGTGELFF; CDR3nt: TGCAGCGTTGTCACTAGCGGGGGCACCGGGGAGCTGTTTTTT
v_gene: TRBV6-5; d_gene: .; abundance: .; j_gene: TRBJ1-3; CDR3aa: CASSLSIGNTIYF; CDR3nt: TGTGCCAGCAGTCTATCTATTGGAAACACCATATATTTT
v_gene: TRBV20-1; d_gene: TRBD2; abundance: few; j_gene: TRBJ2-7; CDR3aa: CSARGLAGQSSYEQYF; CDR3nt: TGCAGTGCTAGAGGACTAGCGGGACAATCCTCCTACGAGCAGTACTTC
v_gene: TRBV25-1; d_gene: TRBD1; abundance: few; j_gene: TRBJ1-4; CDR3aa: CASSDPGQGTGKLFF; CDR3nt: TGTGCCAGCAGTGACCCCGGACAGGGAACTGGAAAACTGTTTTTT
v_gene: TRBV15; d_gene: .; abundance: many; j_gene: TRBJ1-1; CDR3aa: CATSREGSGNTEAFF; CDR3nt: TGTGCCACCAGCAGAGAGGGGTCTGGGAACACTGAAGCTTTCTTT
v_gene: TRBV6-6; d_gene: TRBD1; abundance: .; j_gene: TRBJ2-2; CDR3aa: CASSSDRDRTGELFF; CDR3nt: TGTGCCAGCAGTTCCGACAGGGATCGCACCGGGGAGCTGTTTTTT
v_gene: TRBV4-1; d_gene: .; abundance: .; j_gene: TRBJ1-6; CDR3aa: CASSQDQGAYNSPLHF; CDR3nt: TGCGCCAGCAGCCAAGATCAGGGAGCGTATAATTCACCCCTCCACTTT
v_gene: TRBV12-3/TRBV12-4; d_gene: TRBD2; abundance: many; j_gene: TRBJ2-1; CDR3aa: CASSSRGASYNEQFF; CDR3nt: TGTGCCAGCAGTTCGCGGGGGGCAAGCTACAATGAGCAGTTCTTC
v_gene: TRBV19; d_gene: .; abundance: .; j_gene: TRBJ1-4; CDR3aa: CASGGTATNEKLFF; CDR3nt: TGTGCCAGTGGCGGGACTGCAACTAATGAAAAACTGTTTTTT
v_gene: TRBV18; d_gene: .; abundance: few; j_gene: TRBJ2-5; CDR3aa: CASSPLGRETQYF; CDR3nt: TGTGCCAGCTCACCACTTGGGCGGGAGACCCAGTACTTC
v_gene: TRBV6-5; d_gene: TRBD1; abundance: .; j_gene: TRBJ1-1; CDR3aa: CASRGTGALEAFF; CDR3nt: TGTGCCAGCAGAGGGACAGGGGCGCTGGAGGCTTTCTTT
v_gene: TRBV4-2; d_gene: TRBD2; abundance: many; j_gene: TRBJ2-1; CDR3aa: CASSQDPHRTSGGWDEQFF; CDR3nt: TGTGCCAGCAGCCAAGACCCGCACAGGACTAGCGGGGGTTGGGATGAGCAGTTCTTC
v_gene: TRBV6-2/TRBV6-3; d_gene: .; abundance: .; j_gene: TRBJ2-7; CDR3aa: CASRDYGEQYF; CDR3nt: TGTGCCAGCAGGGACTACGGCGAGCAGTACTTC
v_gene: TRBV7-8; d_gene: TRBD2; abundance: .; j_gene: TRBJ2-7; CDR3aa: CASSPSGAGYEQYF; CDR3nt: TGTGCCAGCAGCCCTAGCGGGGCGGGCTACGAGCAGTACTTC
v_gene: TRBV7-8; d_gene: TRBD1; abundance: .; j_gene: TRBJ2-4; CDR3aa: CASSEDRAKVAKNIQYF; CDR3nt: TGTGCCAGCAGCGAAGACAGGGCGAAGGTAGCCAAAAACATTCAGTACTTC
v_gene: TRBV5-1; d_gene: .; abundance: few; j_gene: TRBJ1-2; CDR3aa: CASSLDSPLGYTF; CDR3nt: TGCGCCAGCAGCTTAGACAGCCCCTTGGGCTACACCTTC
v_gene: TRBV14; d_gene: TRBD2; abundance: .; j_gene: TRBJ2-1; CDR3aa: CASSQMGLGNEQFF; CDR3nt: TGTGCCAGCAGCCAGATGGGACTAGGCAATGAGCAGTTCTTC
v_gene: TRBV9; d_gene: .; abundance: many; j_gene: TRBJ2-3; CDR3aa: CASSVAGGVTDTQYF; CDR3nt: TGTGCCAGCAGCGTAGCGGGCGGGGTGACAGATACGCAGTATTTT
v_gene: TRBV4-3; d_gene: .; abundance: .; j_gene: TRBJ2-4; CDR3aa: CASSQDRRFRNIQYF; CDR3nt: TGCGCCAGCAGCCAAGATCGGAGGTTTCGGAACATTCAGTACTTC
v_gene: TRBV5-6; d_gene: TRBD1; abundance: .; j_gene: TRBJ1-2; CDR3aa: CASNRQGAGGYTF; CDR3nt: TGTGCCAGCAACAGACAGGGGGCTGGTGGCTACACCTTC
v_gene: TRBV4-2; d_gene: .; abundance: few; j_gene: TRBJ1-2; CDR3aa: CASSQEITTVDYGYTF; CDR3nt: TGTGCCAGCAGCCAAGAAATAACCACGGTCGACTATGGCTACACCTTC
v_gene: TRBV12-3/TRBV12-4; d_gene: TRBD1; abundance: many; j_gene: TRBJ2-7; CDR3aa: CASSWTGGHEQYF; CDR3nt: TGTGCCAGCAGCTGGACAGGGGGCCATGAGCAGTACTTC
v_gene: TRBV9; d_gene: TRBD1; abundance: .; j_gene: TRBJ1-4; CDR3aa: CASSADRGEKLFF; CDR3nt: TGTGCCAGCAGCGCGGACAGGGGTGAAAAACTGTTTTTT
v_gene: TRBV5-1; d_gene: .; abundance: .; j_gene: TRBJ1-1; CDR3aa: CASSFSGMDTEAFF; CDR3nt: TGCGCCAGCAGCTTCTCCGGCATGGACACTGAAGCTTTCTTT
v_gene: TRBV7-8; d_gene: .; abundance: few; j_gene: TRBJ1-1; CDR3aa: CASSRTPTPGTEAFF; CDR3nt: TGTGCCAGCAGCCGGACGCCGACCCCGGGCACTGAAGCTTTCTTT
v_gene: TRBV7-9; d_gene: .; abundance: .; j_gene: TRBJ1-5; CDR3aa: CASSLGGRGNNQPQHF; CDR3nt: TGTGCCAGCAGCTTAGGAGGGCGGGGGAACAATCAGCCCCAGCATTTT
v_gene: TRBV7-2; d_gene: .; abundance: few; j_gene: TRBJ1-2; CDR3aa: CASSLARGNYGYTF; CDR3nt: TGTGCCAGCAGCTTAGCCAGGGGTAACTATGGCTACACCTTC
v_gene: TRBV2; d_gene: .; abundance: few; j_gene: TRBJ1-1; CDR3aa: CASRPGDANTEAFF; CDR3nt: TGTGCCAGCAGGCCGGGGGACGCGAACACTGAAGCTTTCTTT
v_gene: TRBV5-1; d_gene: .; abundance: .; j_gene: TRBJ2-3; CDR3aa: CASSFADSGDTQYF; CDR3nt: TGCGCCAGCAGCTTCGCAGATTCAGGAGATACGCAGTATTTT
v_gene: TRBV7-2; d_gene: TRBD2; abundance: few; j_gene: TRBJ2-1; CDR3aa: CASSWGGTNEQFF; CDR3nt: TGTGCCAGCAGCTGGGGGGGGACGAATGAGCAGTTCTTC
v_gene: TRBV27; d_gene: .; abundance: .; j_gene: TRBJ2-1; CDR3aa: CASRTFFGSVNEQFF; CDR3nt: TGTGCCAGCAGGACCTTTTTTGGGTCGGTGAATGAGCAGTTCTTC
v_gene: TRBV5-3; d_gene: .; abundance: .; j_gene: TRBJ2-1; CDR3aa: CARSLETRGEQFF; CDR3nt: TGTGCCAGAAGCTTGGAGACTAGGGGTGAGCAGTTCTTC
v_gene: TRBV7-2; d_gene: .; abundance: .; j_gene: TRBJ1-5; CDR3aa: CASAVQPSSNQPQHF; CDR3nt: TGTGCCAGCGCCGTTCAGCCGTCAAGCAATCAGCCCCAGCATTTT
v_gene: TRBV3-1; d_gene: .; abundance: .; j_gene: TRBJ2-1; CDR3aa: CASSSRRGKGRNEQFF; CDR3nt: TGTGCCAGCAGTTCCCGACGGGGAAAGGGGCGCAATGAGCAGTTCTTC
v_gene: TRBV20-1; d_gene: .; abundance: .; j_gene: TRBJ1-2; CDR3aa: CSARQGSNYGYTF; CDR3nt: TGCAGTGCTAGACAGGGCTCTAACTATGGCTACACCTTC
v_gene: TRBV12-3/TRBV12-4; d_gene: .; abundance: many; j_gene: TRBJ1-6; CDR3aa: CASKKAAGLGSPLHF; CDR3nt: TGTGCCAGCAAAAAGGCGGCGGGATTGGGTTCACCCCTCCACTTT
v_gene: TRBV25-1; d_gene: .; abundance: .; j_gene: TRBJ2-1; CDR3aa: CASSERSGEQFF; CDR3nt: TGTGCCAGCAGTGAACGTAGTGGCGAGCAGTTCTTC
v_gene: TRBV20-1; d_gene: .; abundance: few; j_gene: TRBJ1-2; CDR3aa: CSARPSGVGYTF; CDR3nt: TGCAGTGCTAGACCCTCCGGGGTGGGCTACACCTTC